This TCR beta chain is drawn from a study of CD8 T cells in ankylosing spondylitis. Whole-study results and caveats: Relatively scarce in peripheral blood, disease-linked clones were CD8+. A motif of fewer than ten highly homologous TCR beta variants was seen as apparently characteristic of ankylosing spondylitis blood. Significantly higher representation of disease-linked clones was reported for matched ankylosing spondylitis synovial fluid. Before this, some motif variants had been reported in reactive arthritis synovial fluid and blood.

Via MiXCR, TCRdb re-called the 5' RACE reads, giving one row per CDR3 protein. The sample comprises approximately 550,000 distinct CDR3 sequences, roughly 13% of which are singletons, and approximately 7% rests with the top ten. This clonotype was observed once. As yet, its antigen is unknown. The CDR3 is 14 residues long. The sequencing sample was made of blood, either unsorted or a sorted T cell fraction (not recorded which). This receptor was obtained from a male donor with ankylosing spondylitis. This chain joins TRBV3-2 and TRBJ1-1. TRBV3-2 is recorded as a pseudogene. The CDR3 protein is CASSQDVSNTEAFF. The DNA for the CDR3 is TGTGCCAGCAGCCAAGATGTGTCGAACACTGAAGCTTTCTTT.